This T cell receptor (beta chain) was sequenced in a study of chemoradiotherapy in HPV16-positive cancers. Germline CDR1 reads GTSNPN; CDR2 reads SVGIG (reference sequence). The CDR3 is 16 amino acids. The V segment lost 2 bases and the J segment 10 bases; nucleotides outside the gene matches: 16. Only in-frame clones appear in the TCRdb table, and some are missing; sequencing was by immunoSEQ multiplex PCR. The sample has approximately 27,000 clones, about four fifths seen once. The TCR originated in a human donor with HPV-associated anogenital cancer. Source: blood, taken from a patient who underwent chemoradiotherapy. The V gene is TRBV30, the J gene TRBJ1-4, with 7 nucleotides matching TRBD1. The CDR3 DNA sequence: TGTGCCTGGAGTCCCCCACAAGACAGGGTCAGAGGAAAACTGTTTTTT. This translates into CAWSPPQDRVRGKLFF.